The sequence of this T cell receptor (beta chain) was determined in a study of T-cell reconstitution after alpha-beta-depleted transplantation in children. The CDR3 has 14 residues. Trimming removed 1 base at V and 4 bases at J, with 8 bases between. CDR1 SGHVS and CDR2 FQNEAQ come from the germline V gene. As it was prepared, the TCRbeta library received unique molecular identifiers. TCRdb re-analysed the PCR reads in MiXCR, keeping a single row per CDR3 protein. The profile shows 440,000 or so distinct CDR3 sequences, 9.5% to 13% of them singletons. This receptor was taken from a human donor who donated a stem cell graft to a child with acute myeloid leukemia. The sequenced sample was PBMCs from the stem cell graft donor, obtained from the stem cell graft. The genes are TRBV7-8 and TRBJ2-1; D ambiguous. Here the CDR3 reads CASSLDSDYNEQFF. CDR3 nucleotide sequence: TGTGCCAGCAGCTTAGATAGTGATTACAATGAGCAGTTCTTC.